Listed below are T cell receptor beta chains from one sample, sequenced in a study of CD8 T cells in Susac syndrome. TCRdb re-derived calls from the immunoSEQ multiplex PCR reads in MiXCR, one entry per CDR3 protein. The table shows around 280,000 distinct CDR3 sequences, with about 90% occurring only once. Input material: CD4+ T cells from PBMCs. The receptors derive from a human donor with multiple sclerosis. Both conserved end residues are part of each CDR3. D genes are given only for firm matches. Rows may omit the clone size; those that give it use once, few, many or a size class.

>-|TRBJ1-2|-|TRBV7-2
TGTGCCAGCAGCCCCGGGGGGGCAGCAAACTCCTATGGCTACACCTTC
CASSPGGAANSYGYTF
>-|TRBJ2-5|-|TRBV30
TGTGCCTGGAGTGTACCCTGGCAAGAGACCCAGTACTTC
CAWSVPWQETQYF
>-|TRBJ2-2|-|TRBV7-6
TGTGCCAGCAGGTCGAGCCGGGAGACCGGGGAGCTGTTTTTT
CASRSSRETGELFF
>-|TRBJ2-3|-|TRBV3-1
TGTGCCAGCAGCCAATCCGGCGGTAGAAGCACAGATACGCAGTATTTT
CASSQSGGRSTDTQYF
>-|TRBJ2-1|-|TRBV29-1
TGCAGCGTCGGAAGACTAGACAACAATGAGCAGTTCTTC
CSVGRLDNNEQFF
>-|TRBJ1-5|-|TRBV6-6
TGTGCCAGCAGTTACTCCGGTCCGAGCAATCAGCCCCAGCATTTT
CASSYSGPSNQPQHF
>TRBD2|TRBJ2-1|-|TRBV4-2
TGTGCCAGCATGTCCCGGACTAGCATCTACAATGAGCAGTTCTTC
CASMSRTSIYNEQFF
>-|TRBJ2-5|few|TRBV24-1
TGTGCCACCAGTGATTCTGCCCAAGAGACCCAGTACTTC
CATSDSAQETQYF
>TRBD1|TRBJ1-1|-|TRBV25-1
TGTGCCAGCAGTGGAAAAGACAGGGTGAACACTGAAGCTTTCTTT
CASSGKDRVNTEAFF
>TRBD2|TRBJ2-3|-|TRBV9
TGTGCCAGCAGCGTATCCACCTCCGGGACTAGCGGGAGGGTTGGCACAGATACGCAGTATTTT
CASSVSTSGTSGRVGTDTQYF
>-|TRBJ2-3|-|TRBV29-1
TGCAGCGCTTCCGGGGTGACAGATACGCAGTATTTT
CSASGVTDTQYF
>TRBD2|TRBJ2-1|few|TRBV6-1
TGTGCCAGCAGGCTACTAGCGGGAGGTTACAATGAGCAGTTCTTC
CASRLLAGGYNEQFF
>TRBD1|TRBJ2-7|-|TRBV7-3
TGTGCCAGCAGCCCAGACAGGGGAGCGACCGAGCAGTACTTC
CASSPDRGATEQYF
>TRBD1|TRBJ1-5|few|TRBV5-1
TGCGCCAGCAGCACGGGGACAGGGAATCAGCCCCAGCATTTT
CASSTGTGNQPQHF
>-|TRBJ2-1|-|TRBV12-3/TRBV12-4
TGTGCCAGCAGAGATGTGCGGGGAAGCTCCTACAATGAGCAGTTCTTC
CASRDVRGSSYNEQFF
>TRBD1|TRBJ2-1|-|TRBV20-1
TGCAGCCCAGGACAGGGGGCAAGTGGGGGAGGTAATGAGCAGTTCTTC
CSPGQGASGGGNEQFF
>-|TRBJ1-4|-|TRBV15
TGTGCCACCAGCAGAGACAGGGCGAGTAATGAAAAACTGTTTTTT
CATSRDRASNEKLFF
>TRBD2|TRBJ2-2|-|TRBV20-1
TGCAGTGCTAGAGAACCGTTCGGGGCGGGAGGCGGCACCGGGGAGCTGTTTTTT
CSAREPFGAGGGTGELFF
>-|TRBJ1-3|few|TRBV12-3/TRBV12-4
TGTGCCAGCAGTTTAACGGGCGCTGGAAACACCATATATTTT
CASSLTGAGNTIYF
>-|TRBJ1-1|-|TRBV19
TGTGCCAGTAGTTCTTATGGGCCCTATTTTGAAGCTTTCTTT
CASSSYGPYFEAFF
>-|TRBJ1-4|-|TRBV30
TGTGCCTGGATGCAGAACAATGAGAAACTGTTTTTT
CAWMQNNEKLFF
>TRBD2|TRBJ2-1|once|TRBV5-6
TGTGCCAGCAGCTTGCGTAGCGGGAGTTGGGATGAGCAGTTCTTC
CASSLRSGSWDEQFF
>TRBD2|TRBJ2-3|-|TRBV3-1
TGTGCCAGCAGCCCATACAGGACTAGCGGGAGTTCTCCGGGCACAGATACGCAGTATTTT
CASSPYRTSGSSPGTDTQYF
>TRBD1|TRBJ2-1|-|TRBV20-1
TGCAGTGCCCGGACAGGGGGCTTTAATGAGCAGTTCTTC
CSARTGGFNEQFF
>-|TRBJ1-2|-|TRBV6-1
TGTGCCAGCAGTGACAGTCCCGGGCCGCTCCAAATTGGCTACACCTTC
CASSDSPGPLQIGYTF
>-|TRBJ2-1|once|TRBV14
TGTGCCAGCAGCCAAGGACTTGGGCGACTTGAGCAGTTCTTC
CASSQGLGRLEQFF
>TRBD2|TRBJ2-1|-|TRBV2
TGTGCCAGCACCGATTGGGGGACTAGATCGGATCGGTTCTTC
CASTDWGTRSDRFF
>TRBD1|TRBJ1-4|-|TRBV6-1
TGTGCCAGCAGCCCCACCCGGGACAGGGTTTCTAATGAAAAACTGTTTTTT
CASSPTRDRVSNEKLFF
>-|TRBJ2-3|-|TRBV20-1
TGCAGTGCTGAGGCCAGGGCTGGAACAGATACGCAGTATTTT
CSAEARAGTDTQYF
>-|TRBJ2-2|-|TRBV19
TGTGCCAGTAGCCGAATCCGGGGGCCCAAGAACACCGGGGAGCTGTTTTTT
CASSRIRGPKNTGELFF
>TRBD1|TRBJ1-2|-|TRBV29-1
TGCAGCGGTGGGACAGGGGTCGGCGGCTACACCTTC
CSGGTGVGGYTF
>-|TRBJ1-1|-|TRBV29-1
TGCAGCGTCGAGCGGGGGAACACTGAAGCTTTCTTT
CSVERGNTEAFF
>TRBD2|TRBJ2-1|-|TRBV12-3/TRBV12-4
TGTGCCAGCAGCTTCCGAATGGCCCTACGCGGGGGGGCGATCTTCCATGAGCAGTTCTTC
CASSFRMALRGGAIFHEQFF
>-|TRBJ1-2|-|TRBV27
TGTGCCAGCAGTTTAGGGTTTGGGTATGGCTACACCTTC
CASSLGFGYGYTF
>-|TRBJ2-7|-|TRBV18
TGTGCCAGCTCACCACCAGAAGGACTCGTATCCTACGAGCAGTACTTC
CASSPPEGLVSYEQYF
>TRBD2|TRBJ2-3|-|TRBV3-1
TGTGCCAGCAGCCCGGGTGTAGCGGGGGGCCTCACAGATACGCAGTATTTT
CASSPGVAGGLTDTQYF
>-|TRBJ2-2|-|TRBV29-1
TGCAGCGTTGAAGTAGTAGCGAACACCGGGGAGCTGTTTTTT
CSVEVVANTGELFF
>TRBD1|TRBJ2-5|-|TRBV3-1
TGTGCCAGCAGCCAAGGGGTGACAGGGTACCAAGAGACCCAGTACTTC
CASSQGVTGYQETQYF
>-|TRBJ1-2|-|TRBV7-3
TGTGCCAGCTCAGTCCAGACGGGGGCCGGAGGTTTTAACTATGGCTACACCTTC
CASSVQTGAGGFNYGYTF
>TRBD2|TRBJ2-7|-|TRBV20-1
TGCAGTGCTAGAAAGGGACTACCCAATTCCTACGAGCAGTACTTC
CSARKGLPNSYEQYF
>-|TRBJ2-3|once|TRBV7-9
TGTGCCAGCAGCTTAAATACCGACACAGATACGCAGTATTTT
CASSLNTDTDTQYF
>-|TRBJ2-2|-|TRBV6-5
TGTGCCAGCAGTTTCAACAGGGGGGGAACCGGGGAGCTGTTTTTT
CASSFNRGGTGELFF
>TRBD1|TRBJ1-2|-|TRBV19
TGTGCCAGTAGTATAAGGGACAGCTCCTCTAACTATGGCTACACCTTC
CASSIRDSSSNYGYTF
>-|TRBJ1-3|-|TRBV5-1
TGCGCCAGCAGCTTGGCCGGCACAGGCCCTGGCTCTGGAAACACCATATATTTT
CASSLAGTGPGSGNTIYF
>TRBD1|TRBJ1-1|-|TRBV6-5
TGTGCCAGCAGTTACGTGCAGGGGGCGCGGACTGAAGCTTTCTTT
CASSYVQGARTEAFF
>-|TRBJ2-7|few|TRBV6-6
TGTGCCAGCAGTTGGGTCGCAGGGACGGGCGAGAAGAGCTTC
CASSWVAGTGEKSF
>TRBD2|TRBJ2-1|-|TRBV29-1
TGCAGCGTTGAACGCGGGAGGGGTCCATACAATGAGCAGTTCTTC
CSVERGRGPYNEQFF
>TRBD1|TRBJ1-1|-|TRBV9
TGTGCCAGCAGCGCCGGACAGGGTTTGACTGAAGCTTTCTTT
CASSAGQGLTEAFF
>-|TRBJ1-6|-|TRBV7-2
TGTGCCAGCGGTCGACAGACAGATTCCAATTCACCCCTCCACTTT
CASGRQTDSNSPLHF
>-|TRBJ1-2|-|TRBV7-8
TGTGCCAGCAGCCAAAAACCGGGGGCATTGGCGGGGGGCTACACCTTC
CASSQKPGALAGGYTF
>TRBD2|TRBJ2-1|-|TRBV3-1
TGTGCCAGCAGCCTCCCTCTCGGGACTAGCTCCCCCAATGAGCAGTTCTTC
CASSLPLGTSSPNEQFF